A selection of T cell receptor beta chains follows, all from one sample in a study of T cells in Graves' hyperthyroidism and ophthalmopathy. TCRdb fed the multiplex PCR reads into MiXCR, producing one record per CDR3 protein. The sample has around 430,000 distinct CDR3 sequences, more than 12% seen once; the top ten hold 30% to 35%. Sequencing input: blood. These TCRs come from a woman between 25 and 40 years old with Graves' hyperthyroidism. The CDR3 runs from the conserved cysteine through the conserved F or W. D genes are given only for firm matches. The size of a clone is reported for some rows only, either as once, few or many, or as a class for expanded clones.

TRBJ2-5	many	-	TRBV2	CASSWAQETQYF	TGTGCCAGCAGTTGGGCCCAAGAGACCCAGTACTTC
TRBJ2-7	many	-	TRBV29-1	CSVEGQTVRTYEQYF	TGCAGCGTTGAAGGGCAGACAGTACGCACCTACGAGCAGTACTTC
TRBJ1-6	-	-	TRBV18	CASSPRSDSPLHF	TGTGCCAGCTCACCACGGTCGGATTCACCCCTCCACTTT
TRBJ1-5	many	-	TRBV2	CASKGTINQPQHF	TGTGCCAGCAAAGGGACGATTAATCAGCCCCAGCATTTT
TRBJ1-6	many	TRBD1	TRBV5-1	CASSLGQQGLLHSPLHF	TGCGCCAGCAGCTTGGGGCAACAGGGGCTCCTGCATTCACCCCTCCACTTT
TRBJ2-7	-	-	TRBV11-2	CASRTGPRSYEQYF	TGTGCCAGCAGGACGGGACCGAGATCCTACGAGCAGTACTTC
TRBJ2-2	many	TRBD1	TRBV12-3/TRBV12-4	CASSGGQVLTGELFF	TGTGCCAGCAGCGGGGGACAGGTGCTCACCGGGGAGCTGTTTTTT
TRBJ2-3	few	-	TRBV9	CASSVVDSSLADTQYF	TGTGCCAGCAGCGTAGTCGATAGCTCCTTGGCAGATACGCAGTATTTT
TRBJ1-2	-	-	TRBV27	CASRSGRDTF	TGTGCCAGCAGATCAGGGCGGGACACCTTC
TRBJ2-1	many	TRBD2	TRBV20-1	CSARDGSSGRPYNEQFF	TGCAGTGCTAGAGATGGGTCTAGCGGGAGGCCCTACAATGAGCAGTTCTTC
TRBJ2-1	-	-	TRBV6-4	CASSEALESNNEQFF	TGTGCCAGCAGTGAAGCACTAGAGTCGAACAATGAGCAGTTCTTC
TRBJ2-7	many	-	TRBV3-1	CASSQEWGEQYF	TGTGCCAGCAGCCAAGAGTGGGGGGAGCAGTACTTC
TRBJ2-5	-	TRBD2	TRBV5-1	CASSARLAGGWETQYF	TGCGCCAGCAGCGCCCGACTAGCGGGAGGTTGGGAGACCCAGTACTTC
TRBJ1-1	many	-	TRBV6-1	CASSSKLNTEAFF	TGTGCCAGCAGCTCGAAACTGAACACTGAAGCTTTCTTT
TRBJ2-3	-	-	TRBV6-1	CASSSRDGRGSDTQYF	TGTGCCAGCAGTTCCCGAGACGGGAGAGGCTCAGATACGCAGTATTTT
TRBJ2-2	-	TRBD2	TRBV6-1	CASSGLAGRTGELFF	TGTGCCAGCAGTGGGCTAGCGGGACGGACCGGGGAGCTGTTTTTT
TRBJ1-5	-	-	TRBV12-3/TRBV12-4	CASSLGGINQPQHF	TGTGCCAGCAGTTTAGGCGGAATCAATCAGCCCCAGCATTTT
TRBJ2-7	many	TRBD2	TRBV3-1	CASSLTSGTYEQYF	TGTGCCAGCAGCCTTACTAGCGGGACCTACGAGCAGTACTTC
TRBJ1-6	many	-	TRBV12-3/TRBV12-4	CASSLAGQSNSPLHF	TGTGCCAGCAGTTTAGCTGGACAGTCCAATTCACCCCTCCACTTT
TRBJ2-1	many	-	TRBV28	CASGSHNEQFF	TGTGCCAGCGGGAGCCACAATGAGCAGTTCTTC
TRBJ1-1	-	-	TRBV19	CASSITRGLEAFF	TGTGCCAGTAGTATTACCAGGGGCCTTGAAGCTTTCTTT
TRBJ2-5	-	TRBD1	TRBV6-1	CASSSGQGRGTQYF	TGTGCCAGCAGTTCTGGACAGGGCCGAGGGACCCAGTACTTC
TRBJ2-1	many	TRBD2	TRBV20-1	CSARDSRWEREGIPSSYNEQFF	TGCAGTGCTAGAGATAGTCGGTGGGAGCGGGAGGGAATTCCTAGCTCCTACAATGAGCAGTTCTTC
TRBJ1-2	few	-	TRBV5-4	CASSSGTPSNYGYTF	TGTGCCAGCAGCTCCGGGACACCAAGCAACTATGGCTACACCTTC
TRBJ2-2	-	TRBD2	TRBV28	CASRDAYSGRGIGELFF	TGTGCCAGCAGAGACGCATATAGCGGGAGAGGAATCGGGGAGCTGTTTTTT
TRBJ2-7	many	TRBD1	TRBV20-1	CSARARGTAVAYEQYF	TGCAGTGCTAGAGCCCGAGGGACAGCCGTAGCCTACGAGCAGTACTTC
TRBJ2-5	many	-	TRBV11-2	CASSLSVGGPETQYF	TGTGCCAGCAGCTTATCAGTGGGAGGCCCCGAGACCCAGTACTTC
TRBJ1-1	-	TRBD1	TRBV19	CASSIALSSRQGALNTEAFF	TGTGCCAGTAGTATAGCCCTAAGTTCGAGACAGGGGGCTCTGAACACTGAAGCTTTCTTT
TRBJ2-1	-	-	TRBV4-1	CASSSPDWDGEQFF	TGTGCCAGCAGCAGCCCCGACTGGGACGGGGAGCAGTTCTTC
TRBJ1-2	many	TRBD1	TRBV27	CASRTGYYGYTF	TGTGCCAGCAGGACAGGGTACTATGGCTACACCTTC
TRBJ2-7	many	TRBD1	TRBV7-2	CASSLRPGTDYEQYF	TGTGCCAGCAGCTTAAGACCCGGGACAGACTACGAGCAGTACTTC
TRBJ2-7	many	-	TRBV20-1	CSASTGTVTYEQYF	TGCAGTGCTAGTACCGGGACGGTTACCTACGAGCAGTACTTC
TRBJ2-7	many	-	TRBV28	CASIPSGELPYEQYF	TGTGCCAGCATCCCTTCGGGAGAGTTACCCTACGAGCAGTACTTC
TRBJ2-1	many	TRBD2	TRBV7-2	CASSLAGTSGREQFF	TGTGCCAGCAGCTTAGCGGGGACTAGCGGGAGAGAACAGTTCTTC
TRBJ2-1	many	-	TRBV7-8	CASALGHSSYNEQFF	TGTGCCAGCGCACTAGGACACAGCTCCTACAATGAGCAGTTCTTC
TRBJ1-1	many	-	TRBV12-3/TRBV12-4	CASGVTSPGEAFF	TGTGCCAGCGGAGTTACATCTCCCGGAGAAGCTTTCTTT
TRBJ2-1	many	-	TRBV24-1	CATSDTGTRNYNEQFF	TGTGCCACCAGTGACACCGGGACTCGAAATTACAATGAGCAGTTCTTC
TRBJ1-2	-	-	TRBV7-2	CASSQRQLSISYGYTF	TGTGCCAGCAGTCAACGCCAGCTTAGCATTAGCTATGGCTACACCTTC
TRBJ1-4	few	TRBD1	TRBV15	CATSSAPGQDNEKLFF	TGTGCCACCAGCAGTGCCCCGGGACAGGATAATGAAAAACTGTTTTTT
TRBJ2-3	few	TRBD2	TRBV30	CAWSEGRGPDTQYF	TGTGCCTGGAGTGAGGGGAGGGGACCCGATACGCAGTATTTT
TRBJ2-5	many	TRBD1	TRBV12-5	CASGSIQGNGQETQYF	TGTGCTAGTGGTTCAATACAGGGGAACGGCCAAGAGACCCAGTACTTC
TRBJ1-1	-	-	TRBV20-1	CSARDGGAVGTEAFF	TGCAGTGCTAGAGATGGGGGGGCCGTAGGGACTGAAGCTTTCTTT
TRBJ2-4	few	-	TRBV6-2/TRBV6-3	CARESSGLAKNIQYF	TGTGCCAGAGAGTCGTCGGGACTAGCCAAAAACATTCAGTACTTC
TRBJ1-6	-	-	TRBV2	CASSPLLPGAESPLHF	TGTGCGAGCAGCCCCCTTTTGCCAGGGGCGGAATCACCCCTCCACTTT
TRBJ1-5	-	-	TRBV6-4	CASSDGVGQPQHF	TGTGCCAGCAGTGACGGGGTTGGGCAGCCCCAGCATTTT
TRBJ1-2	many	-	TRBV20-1	CSAANDGTIYGYTF	TGCAGTGCAGCAAACGACGGAACGATCTATGGCTACACCTTC
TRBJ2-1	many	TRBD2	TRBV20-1	CSARVLAGGAYNEQFF	TGCAGTGCTAGAGTACTAGCGGGAGGCGCCTACAATGAGCAGTTCTTC
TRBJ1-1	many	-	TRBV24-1	CATSDGLGAEAFF	TGTGCCACCAGTGATGGTTTGGGAGCTGAAGCTTTCTTT
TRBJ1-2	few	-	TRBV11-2	CASSTRPWTAASGRWGYTF	TGTGCCAGCAGCACCCGCCCATGGACAGCGGCTAGTGGGCGTTGGGGCTACACCTTC
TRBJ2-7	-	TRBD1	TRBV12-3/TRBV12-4	CASSRQGISYEQYF	TGTGCCAGCAGTCGACAGGGTATATCCTACGAGCAGTACTTC
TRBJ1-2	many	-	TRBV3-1	CASSQDWGFGGCTF	TGTGCCAGCAGCCAAGATTGGGGGTTTGGCGGCTGCACCTTC
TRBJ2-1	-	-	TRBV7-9	CASSLSSSEDEQFF	TGTGCCAGCAGCTTAAGTTCGAGTGAGGATGAGCAGTTCTTC
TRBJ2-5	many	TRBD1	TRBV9	CASSVNRDRGHEETQYF	TGTGCCAGCAGCGTAAACCGGGACAGGGGGCATGAAGAGACCCAGTACTTC
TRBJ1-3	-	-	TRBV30	CAWSVDSTSGNTIYF	TGTGCCTGGAGTGTAGACTCTACCTCTGGAAACACCATATATTTT
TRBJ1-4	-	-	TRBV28	CASTVGFEKLFF	TGTGCCAGTACTGTGGGCTTTGAAAAACTGTTTTTT
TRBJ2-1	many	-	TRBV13	CASSLVSSYNEQFF	TGTGCCAGCAGCTTAGTTAGCTCCTACAATGAGCAGTTCTTC